This T cell receptor beta chain is drawn from a study of blood T cell repertoires in COVID-19. Background on the study: Sites in the United States, Italy and Spain provided acute and convalescent COVID-19 samples. Nucleic acid was either cDNA or gDNA, and it came from T cells, B-cell-depleted T cells, or PBMCs.

The CDR3 contains 15 residues. V was clipped by 5 bases and J by 3 bases, with 16 bases between them. Per the germline V gene, CDR1 is LNHDA and CDR2 is SQIVND (reference sequence). Patients from Seattle were sampled longitudinally, starting during active infection. Authors' processing steps: The assay estimated nucleated cells by amplifying reference gene primers. The method was immunoSEQ multiplex PCR; TCRdb's version includes in-frame clones alone and lacks a portion of them. The D gene and trimming were derived from the DNA, and the V and J assignments and clone size from that table. This sample yields 85,000 to 100,000 clones, of which about four fifths are seen a single time; 4% to 6% belongs to the top ten.

The genes are TRBV19 and TRBJ1-1; D is uncertain. Sequencing input: peripheral blood. This receptor was obtained from a man older than 75 with COVID-19, enrolled during active disease. The DNA of the CDR3 is TGTGCCAGTAGTGCCCCGGGAGGTCGGGACACTGAAGCTTTCTTT. This gives the protein CASSAPGGRDTEAFF.